The following is a T cell receptor (beta chain) sequence with its context. The protocol was immunoSEQ multiplex PCR, while the TCRdb copy is restricted to in-frame clones and leaves out a portion. This sample has 300,000 to 400,000 clones, with approximately 85% found just once. The data stem from a study of blood T cell repertoires in COVID-19. Across the study: The United States, Italy and Spain provided the acute and convalescent COVID-19 samples.

This TCR came from a human donor in a cohort sampled during active COVID-19. What was sequenced was peripheral blood.

The DNA of the CDR3 is TGTGCCAGCAGTGAAATCACAGGCTACTCCTATAATTCACCCCTCCACTTT. Translated, it gives CASSEITGYSYNSPLHF. The chain couples TRBV6-1 to TRBJ1-6, with D possibly being TRBD1 (5 bases). CDR1 is MNHNS, CDR2 SASEGT, per germline. V was trimmed by 2 bases and J by 0 bases, leaving 11 bases between them. This CDR3 has 17 amino acids.